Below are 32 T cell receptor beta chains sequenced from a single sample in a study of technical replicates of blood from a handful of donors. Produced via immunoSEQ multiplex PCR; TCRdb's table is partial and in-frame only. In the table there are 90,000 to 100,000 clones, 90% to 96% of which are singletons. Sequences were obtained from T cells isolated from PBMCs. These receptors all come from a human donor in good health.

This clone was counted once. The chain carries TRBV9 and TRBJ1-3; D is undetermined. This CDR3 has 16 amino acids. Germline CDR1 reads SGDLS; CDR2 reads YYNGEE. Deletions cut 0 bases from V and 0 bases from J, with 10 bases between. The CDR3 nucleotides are TGTGCCAGCAGCGTAGGGGGTGGGAGCTCTGGAAACACCATATATTTT. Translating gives CASSVGGGSSGNTIYF.

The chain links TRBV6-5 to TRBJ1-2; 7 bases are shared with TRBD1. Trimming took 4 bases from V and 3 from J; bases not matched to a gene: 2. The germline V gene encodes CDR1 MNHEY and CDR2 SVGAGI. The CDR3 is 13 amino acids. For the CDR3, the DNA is TGTGCCAGCAGTTCGACAGGGCACTATGGCTACACCTTC. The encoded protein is CASSSTGHYGYTF.

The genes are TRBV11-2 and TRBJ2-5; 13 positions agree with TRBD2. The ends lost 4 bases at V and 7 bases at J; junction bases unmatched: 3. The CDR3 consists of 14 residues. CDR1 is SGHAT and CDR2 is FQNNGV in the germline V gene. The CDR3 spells CASSYTSGRGTQYF. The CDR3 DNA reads TGTGCCAGCAGCTACACTAGCGGGAGGGGGACCCAGTACTTC.

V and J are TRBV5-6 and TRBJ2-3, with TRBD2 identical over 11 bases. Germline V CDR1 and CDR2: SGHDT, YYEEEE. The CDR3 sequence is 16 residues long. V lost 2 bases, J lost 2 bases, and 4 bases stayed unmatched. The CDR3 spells CASSFSGRALTDTQYF. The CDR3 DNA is TGTGCCAGCAGCTTTAGCGGGAGGGCTCTCACAGATACGCAGTATTTT.

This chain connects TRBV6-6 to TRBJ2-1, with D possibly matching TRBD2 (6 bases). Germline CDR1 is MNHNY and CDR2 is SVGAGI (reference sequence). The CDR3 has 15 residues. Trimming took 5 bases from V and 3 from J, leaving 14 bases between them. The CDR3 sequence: CASSGGTAIYNEQFF. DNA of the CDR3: TGTGCCAGCAGTGGCGGGACCGCAATCTACAATGAGCAGTTCTTC.

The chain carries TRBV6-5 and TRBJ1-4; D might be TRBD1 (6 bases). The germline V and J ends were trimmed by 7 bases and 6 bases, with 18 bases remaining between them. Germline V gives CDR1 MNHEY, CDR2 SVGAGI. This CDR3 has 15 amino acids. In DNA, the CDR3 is TGTGCCAGCACCCTGGGGGGAGGGGGTCATGAAAAACTGTTTTTT. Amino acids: CASTLGGGGHEKLFF.

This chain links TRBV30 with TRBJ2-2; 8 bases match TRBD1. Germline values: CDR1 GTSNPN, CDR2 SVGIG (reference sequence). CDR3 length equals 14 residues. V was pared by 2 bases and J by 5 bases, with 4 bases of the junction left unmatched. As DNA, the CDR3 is TGTGCCTGGAGTTTGACAGGGGATACCGGGGAGCTGTTTTTT. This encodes CAWSLTGDTGELFF.

The CDR3 loop is CASEGQGSYEQYF. The CDR3 DNA reads as TGTGCTAGTGAGGGGCAAGGGTCCTACGAGCAGTACTTC. The chain employs TRBV12-5 and TRBJ2-7, with a possible D match to TRBD1 (5 bases). Per the germline V gene, CDR1 is LGHNT and CDR2 is FRNRAP. The V end lost 7 bases, the J end lost 1 base, and 11 bases lay between the germline ends. The CDR3 is 13 residues long.

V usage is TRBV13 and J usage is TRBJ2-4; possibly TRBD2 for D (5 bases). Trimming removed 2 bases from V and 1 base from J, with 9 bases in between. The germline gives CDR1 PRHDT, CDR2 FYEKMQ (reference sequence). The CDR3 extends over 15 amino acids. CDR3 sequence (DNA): TGTGCCAGCAGCTTAAGAGAGGGTGCCAAAAACATTCAGTACTTC. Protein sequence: CASSLREGAKNIQYF.

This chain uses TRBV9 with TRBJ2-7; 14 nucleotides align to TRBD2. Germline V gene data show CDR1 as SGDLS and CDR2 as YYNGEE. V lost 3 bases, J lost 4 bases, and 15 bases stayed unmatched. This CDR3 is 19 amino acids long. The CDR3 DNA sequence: TGTGCCAGCAGCGCAGGGGCGGGACTAGCGGGAGTAATATCTTACGAGCAGTACTTC. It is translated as CASSAGAGLAGVISYEQYF.

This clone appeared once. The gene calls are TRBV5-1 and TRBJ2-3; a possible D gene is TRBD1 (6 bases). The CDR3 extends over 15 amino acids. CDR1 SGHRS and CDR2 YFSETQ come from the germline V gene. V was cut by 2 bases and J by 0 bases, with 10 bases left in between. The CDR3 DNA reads TGCGCCAGCAGCTTAGGGGGAGCTAGCACAGATACGCAGTATTTT. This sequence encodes CASSLGGASTDTQYF.

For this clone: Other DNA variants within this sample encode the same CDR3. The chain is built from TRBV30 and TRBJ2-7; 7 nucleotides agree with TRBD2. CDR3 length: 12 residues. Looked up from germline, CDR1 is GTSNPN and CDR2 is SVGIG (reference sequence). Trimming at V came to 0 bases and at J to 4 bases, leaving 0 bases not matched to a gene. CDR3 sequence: CAWSVGGYEQYF. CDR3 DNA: TGTGCCTGGAGTGTGGGAGGGTACGAGCAGTACTTC.

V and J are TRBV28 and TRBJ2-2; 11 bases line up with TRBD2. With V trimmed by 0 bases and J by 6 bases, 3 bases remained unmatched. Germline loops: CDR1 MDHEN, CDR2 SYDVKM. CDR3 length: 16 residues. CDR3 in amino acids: CASSLWVAGGPGELFF. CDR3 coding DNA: TGTGCCAGCAGTTTATGGGTAGCGGGAGGGCCCGGGGAGCTGTTTTTT.

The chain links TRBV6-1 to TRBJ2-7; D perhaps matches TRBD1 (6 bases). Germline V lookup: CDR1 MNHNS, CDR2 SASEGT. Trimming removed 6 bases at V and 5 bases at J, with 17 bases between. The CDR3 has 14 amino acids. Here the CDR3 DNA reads TGTGCCAGCAGCATTGGGACATCTCCCCACGAGCAGTACTTC. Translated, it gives CASSIGTSPHEQYF.

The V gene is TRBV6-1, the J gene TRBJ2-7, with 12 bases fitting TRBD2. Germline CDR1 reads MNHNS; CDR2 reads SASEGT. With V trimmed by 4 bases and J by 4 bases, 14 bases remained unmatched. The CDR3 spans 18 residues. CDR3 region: CASSAGISLAGGPYEQYF. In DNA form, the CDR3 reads TGTGCCAGCAGTGCAGGGATAAGCCTAGCGGGAGGGCCGTACGAGCAGTACTTC.

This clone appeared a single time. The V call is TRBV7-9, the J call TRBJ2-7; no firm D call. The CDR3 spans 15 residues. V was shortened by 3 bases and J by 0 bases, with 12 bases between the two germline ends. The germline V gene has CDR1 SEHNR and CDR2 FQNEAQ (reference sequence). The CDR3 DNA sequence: TGTGCCAGCAGCTTTATCCAGGCCCTCTCCTACGAGCAGTACTTC. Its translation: CASSFIQALSYEQYF.

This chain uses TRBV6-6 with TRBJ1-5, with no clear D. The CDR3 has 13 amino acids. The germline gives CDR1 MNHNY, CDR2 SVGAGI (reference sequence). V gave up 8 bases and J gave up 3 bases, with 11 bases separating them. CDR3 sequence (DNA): TGTGCCAGCCTGAGCAGGCTCAATCAGCCCCAGCATTTT. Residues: CASLSRLNQPQHF.

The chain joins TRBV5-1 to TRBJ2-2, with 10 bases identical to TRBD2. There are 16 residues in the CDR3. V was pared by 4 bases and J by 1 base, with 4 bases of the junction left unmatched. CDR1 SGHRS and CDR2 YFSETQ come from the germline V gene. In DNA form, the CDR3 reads TGCGCCAGCAGCCCAGGACTAGCGGAGAACACCGGGGAGCTGTTTTTT. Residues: CASSPGLAENTGELFF.

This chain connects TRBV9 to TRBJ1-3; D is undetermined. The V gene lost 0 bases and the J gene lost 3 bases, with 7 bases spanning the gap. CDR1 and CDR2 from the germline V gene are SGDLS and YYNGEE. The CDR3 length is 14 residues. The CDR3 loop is CASSVDPGGNTIYF. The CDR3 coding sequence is TGTGCCAGCAGCGTAGATCCAGGTGGAAACACCATATATTTT.

The CDR3 region is CASSGTSTQASDSNQPQHF. DNA for the CDR3: TGTGCCAGCAGCGGTACCTCTACCCAGGCCTCGGATAGCAATCAGCCCCAGCATTTT. The genes are TRBV28 and TRBJ1-5; D gene uncertain. Trimming removed 6 bases from V and 0 bases from J, with 24 bases in between. The CDR3 contains 19 residues. CDR1 and CDR2 from the germline V gene are MDHEN and SYDVKM.

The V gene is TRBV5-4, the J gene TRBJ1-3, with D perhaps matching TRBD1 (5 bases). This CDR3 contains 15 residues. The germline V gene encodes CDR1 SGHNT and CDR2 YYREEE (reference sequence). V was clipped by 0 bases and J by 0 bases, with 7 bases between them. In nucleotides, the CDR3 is TGTGCCAGCAGCTTGGGACAGAGCTCTGGAAACACCATATATTTT. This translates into CASSLGQSSGNTIYF.

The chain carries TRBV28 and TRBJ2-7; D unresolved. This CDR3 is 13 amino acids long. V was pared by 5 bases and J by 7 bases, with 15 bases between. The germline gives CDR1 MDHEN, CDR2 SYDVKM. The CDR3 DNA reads TGTGCCAGCAGTCCCACTTCCTTTCGGGAGCAGTACTTC. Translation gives CASSPTSFREQYF.

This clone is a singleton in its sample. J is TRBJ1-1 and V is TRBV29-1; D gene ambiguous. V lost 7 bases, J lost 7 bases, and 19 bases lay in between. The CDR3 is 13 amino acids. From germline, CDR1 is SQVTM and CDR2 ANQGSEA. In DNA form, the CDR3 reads TGCAGCGCCCCCGAGGCGGTGAAACTTGAAGCTTTCTTT. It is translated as CSAPEAVKLEAFF.

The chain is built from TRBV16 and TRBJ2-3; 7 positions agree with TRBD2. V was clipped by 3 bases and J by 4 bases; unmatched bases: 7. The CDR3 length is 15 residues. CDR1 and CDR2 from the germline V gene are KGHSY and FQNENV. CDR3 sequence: CASSQAREVADTQYF. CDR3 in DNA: TGTGCCAGCAGCCAGGCTCGGGAGGTAGCAGATACGCAGTATTTT. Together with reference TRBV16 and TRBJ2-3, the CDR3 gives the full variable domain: GEEVAQTPKHLVRGEGQKAKLYCAPIKGHSYVFWYQQVLKNEFKFLISFQNENVFDETGMPKERFSAKCLPNSPCSLEIQATKLEDSAVYFCASSQAREVADTQYFGPGTRLTVL.

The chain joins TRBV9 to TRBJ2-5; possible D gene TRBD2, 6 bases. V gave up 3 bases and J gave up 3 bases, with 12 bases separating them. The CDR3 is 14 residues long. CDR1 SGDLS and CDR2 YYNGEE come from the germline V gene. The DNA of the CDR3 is TGTGCCAGCAGCGCAACCGGGAGAAAAGAGACCCAGTACTTC. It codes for CASSATGRKETQYF.

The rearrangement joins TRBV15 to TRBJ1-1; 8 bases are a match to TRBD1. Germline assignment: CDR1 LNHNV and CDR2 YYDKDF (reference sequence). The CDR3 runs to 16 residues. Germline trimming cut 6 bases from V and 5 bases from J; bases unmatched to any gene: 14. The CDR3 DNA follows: TGTGCCACCAGACCAACCCCGACAGGGGAGTTGACTGAAGCTTTCTTT. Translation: CATRPTPTGELTEAFF.

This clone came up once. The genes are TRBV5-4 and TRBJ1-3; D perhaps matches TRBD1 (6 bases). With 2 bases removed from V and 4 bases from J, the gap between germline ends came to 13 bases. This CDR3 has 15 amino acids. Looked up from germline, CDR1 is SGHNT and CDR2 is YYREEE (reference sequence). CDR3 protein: CASSFAGAHGNTIYF. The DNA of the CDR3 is TGTGCCAGCAGCTTTGCGGGGGCGCACGGAAACACCATATATTTT.

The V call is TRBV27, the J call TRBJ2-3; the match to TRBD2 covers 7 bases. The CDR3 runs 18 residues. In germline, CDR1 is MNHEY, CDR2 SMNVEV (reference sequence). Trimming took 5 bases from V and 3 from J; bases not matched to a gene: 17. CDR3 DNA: TGTGCCAGCAGTCCCCGGGGGGAGGTGGGACTACTAACAGATACGCAGTATTTT. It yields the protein CASSPRGEVGLLTDTQYF.

CDR3 protein: CASSVVSGETQYF. The CDR3 nucleotides read TGTGCCAGCAGCGTAGTATCCGGGGAGACCCAGTACTTC. The chain is built from TRBV9 and TRBJ2-5; D remains unclear. The CDR3 covers 13 residues. Trimming cost V 0 bases and J 5 bases, with 8 bases left between them. Per the germline V gene, CDR1 is SGDLS and CDR2 is YYNGEE.

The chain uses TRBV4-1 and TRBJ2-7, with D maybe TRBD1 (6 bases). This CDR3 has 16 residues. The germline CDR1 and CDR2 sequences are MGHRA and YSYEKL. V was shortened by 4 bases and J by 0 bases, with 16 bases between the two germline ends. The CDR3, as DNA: TGCGCCAGCAGCCTCGGCCTCTGGACAGACTCCTACGAGCAGTACTTC. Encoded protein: CASSLGLWTDSYEQYF.

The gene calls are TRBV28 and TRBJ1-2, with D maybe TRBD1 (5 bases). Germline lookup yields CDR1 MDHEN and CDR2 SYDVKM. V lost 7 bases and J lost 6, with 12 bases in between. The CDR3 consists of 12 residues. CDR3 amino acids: CASNSGNHGYTF. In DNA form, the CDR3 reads TGTGCCAGCAACTCAGGGAATCATGGCTACACCTTC.

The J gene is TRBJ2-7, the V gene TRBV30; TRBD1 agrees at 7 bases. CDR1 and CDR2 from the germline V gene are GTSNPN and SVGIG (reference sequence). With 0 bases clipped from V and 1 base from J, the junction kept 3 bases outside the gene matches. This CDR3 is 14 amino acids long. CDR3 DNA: TGTGCCTGGAGTGTACGACAGGGATCCTACGAGCAGTACTTC. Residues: CAWSVRQGSYEQYF.